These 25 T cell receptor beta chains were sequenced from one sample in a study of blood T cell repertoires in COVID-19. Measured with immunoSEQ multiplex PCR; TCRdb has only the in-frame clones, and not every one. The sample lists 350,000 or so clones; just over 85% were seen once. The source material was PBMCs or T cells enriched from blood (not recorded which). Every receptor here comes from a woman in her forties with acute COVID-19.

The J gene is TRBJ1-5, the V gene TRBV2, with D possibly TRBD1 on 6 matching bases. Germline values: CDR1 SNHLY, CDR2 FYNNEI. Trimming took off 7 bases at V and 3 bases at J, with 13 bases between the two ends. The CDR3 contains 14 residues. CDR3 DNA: TGTGCCAGCACCCTCGGGGGGCACAATCAGCCCCAGCATTTT. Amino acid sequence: CASTLGGHNQPQHF.

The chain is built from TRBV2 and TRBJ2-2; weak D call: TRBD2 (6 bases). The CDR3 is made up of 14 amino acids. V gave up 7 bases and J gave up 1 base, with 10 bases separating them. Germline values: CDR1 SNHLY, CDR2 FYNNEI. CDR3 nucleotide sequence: TGTGCCAGCATGCTAGCGCGGAACACCGGGGAGCTGTTTTTT. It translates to CASMLARNTGELFF.

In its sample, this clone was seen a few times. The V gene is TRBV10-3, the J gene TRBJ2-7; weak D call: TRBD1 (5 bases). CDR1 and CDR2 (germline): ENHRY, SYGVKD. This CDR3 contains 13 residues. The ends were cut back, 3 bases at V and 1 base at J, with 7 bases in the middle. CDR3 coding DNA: TGTGCCATCAGTGAAACAGGTTCCTACGAGCAGTACTTC. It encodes CAISETGSYEQYF.

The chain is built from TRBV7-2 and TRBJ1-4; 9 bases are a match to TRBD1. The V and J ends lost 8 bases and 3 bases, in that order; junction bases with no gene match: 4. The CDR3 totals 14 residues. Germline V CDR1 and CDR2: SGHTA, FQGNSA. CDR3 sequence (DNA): TGTGCCAGCGGACAGGGGTCGGCTAATGAAAAACTGTTTTTT. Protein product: CASGQGSANEKLFF.

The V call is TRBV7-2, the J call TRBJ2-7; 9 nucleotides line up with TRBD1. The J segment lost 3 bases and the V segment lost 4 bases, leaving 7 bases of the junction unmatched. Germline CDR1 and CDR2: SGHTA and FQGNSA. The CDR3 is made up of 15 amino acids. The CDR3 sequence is CASSSRTGALYEQYF. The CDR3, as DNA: TGTGCCAGCAGCTCAAGGACAGGGGCCCTCTACGAGCAGTACTTC.

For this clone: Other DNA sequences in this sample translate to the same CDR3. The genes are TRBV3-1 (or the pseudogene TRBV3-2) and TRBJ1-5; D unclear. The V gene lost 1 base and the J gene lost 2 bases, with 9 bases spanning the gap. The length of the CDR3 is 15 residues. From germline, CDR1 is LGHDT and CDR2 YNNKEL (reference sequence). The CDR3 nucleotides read TGTGCCAGCAGCCAAGGGTCGGGAGGCAATCAGCCCCAGCATTTT. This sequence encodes CASSQGSGGNQPQHF.

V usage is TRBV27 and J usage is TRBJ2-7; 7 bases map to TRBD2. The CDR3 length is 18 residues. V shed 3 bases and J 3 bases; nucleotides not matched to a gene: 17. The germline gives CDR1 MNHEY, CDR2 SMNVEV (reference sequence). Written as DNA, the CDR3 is TGTGCCAGCAGTTTTCGCCTGGGACTATCGGCGGGATTCTACGAGCAGTACTTC. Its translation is CASSFRLGLSAGFYEQYF.

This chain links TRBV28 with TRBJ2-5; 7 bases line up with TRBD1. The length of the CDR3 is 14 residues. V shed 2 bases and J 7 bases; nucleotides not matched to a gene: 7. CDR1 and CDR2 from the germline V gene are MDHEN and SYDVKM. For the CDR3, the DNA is TGTGCCAGCAGTTTAGGACAGGTGGGTCGGACCCAGTACTTC. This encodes CASSLGQVGRTQYF.

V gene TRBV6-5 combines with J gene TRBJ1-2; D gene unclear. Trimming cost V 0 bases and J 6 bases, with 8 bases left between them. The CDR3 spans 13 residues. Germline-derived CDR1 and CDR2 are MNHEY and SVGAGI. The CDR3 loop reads CASSYSWGDGYTF. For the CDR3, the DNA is TGTGCCAGCAGTTACTCGTGGGGAGATGGCTACACCTTC.

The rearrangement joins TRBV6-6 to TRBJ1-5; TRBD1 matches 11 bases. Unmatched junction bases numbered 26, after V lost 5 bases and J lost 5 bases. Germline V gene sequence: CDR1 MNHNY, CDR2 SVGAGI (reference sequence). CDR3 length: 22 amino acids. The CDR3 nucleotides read TGTGCCAGCAGTCCGATCGAACTATCGAGGACAGGGGGCTTATACTTCGATCAGCCCCAGCATTTT. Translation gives CASSPIELSRTGGLYFDQPQHF.

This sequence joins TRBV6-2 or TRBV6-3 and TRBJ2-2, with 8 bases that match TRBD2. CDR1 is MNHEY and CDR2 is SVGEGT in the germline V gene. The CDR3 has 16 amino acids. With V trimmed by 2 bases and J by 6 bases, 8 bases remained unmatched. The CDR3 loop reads CASSYTGGGLPGELFF. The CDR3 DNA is TGTGCCAGCAGTTACACCGGGGGGGGCCTACCCGGGGAGCTGTTTTTT.

CDR3 region: CASSSSGTGFGNTIYF. The CDR3 DNA reads TGTGCCAGCAGCTCATCCGGGACAGGGTTTGGAAACACCATATATTTT. The chain has TRBV7-2 and TRBJ1-3, with 9 nucleotides matching TRBD1. The CDR3 covers 16 residues. The V gene end was trimmed by 4 bases and the J gene end by 3 bases; junction bases not matched to a gene: 7. Germline assignment: CDR1 SGHTA and CDR2 FQGNSA.

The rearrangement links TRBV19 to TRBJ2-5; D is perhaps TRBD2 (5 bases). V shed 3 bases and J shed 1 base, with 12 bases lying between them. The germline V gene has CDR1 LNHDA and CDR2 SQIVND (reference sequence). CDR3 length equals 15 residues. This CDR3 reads CASSIYSGPQETQYF. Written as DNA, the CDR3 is TGTGCCAGTAGTATCTACAGCGGCCCCCAAGAGACCCAGTACTTC.

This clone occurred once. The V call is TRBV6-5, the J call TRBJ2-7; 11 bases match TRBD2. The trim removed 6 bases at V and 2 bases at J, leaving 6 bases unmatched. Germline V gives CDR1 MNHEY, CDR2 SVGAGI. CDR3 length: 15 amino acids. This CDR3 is CASSPGLAVTYEQYF. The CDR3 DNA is TGTGCCAGCAGCCCGGGACTAGCGGTAACCTACGAGCAGTACTTC.

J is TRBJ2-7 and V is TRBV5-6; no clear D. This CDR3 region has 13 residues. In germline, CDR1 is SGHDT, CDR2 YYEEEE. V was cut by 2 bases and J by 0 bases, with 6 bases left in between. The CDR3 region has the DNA TGTGCCAGCAGCTTTCAAAACTCCTACGAGCAGTACTTC. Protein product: CASSFQNSYEQYF.

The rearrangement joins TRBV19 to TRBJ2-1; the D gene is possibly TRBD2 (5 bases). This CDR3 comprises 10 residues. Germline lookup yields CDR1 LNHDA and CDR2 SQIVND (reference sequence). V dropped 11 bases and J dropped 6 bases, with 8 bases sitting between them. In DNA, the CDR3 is TGTGCCTTGCGGGCCAATGAGCAGTTCTTC. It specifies CALRANEQFF.

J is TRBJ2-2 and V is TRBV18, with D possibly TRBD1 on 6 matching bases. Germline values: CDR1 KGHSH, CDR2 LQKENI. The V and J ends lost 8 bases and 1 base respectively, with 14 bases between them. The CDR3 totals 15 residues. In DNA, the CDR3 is TGTGCCAGCATACAGGGAATTGAGAACACCGGGGAGCTGTTTTTT. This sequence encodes CASIQGIENTGELFF.

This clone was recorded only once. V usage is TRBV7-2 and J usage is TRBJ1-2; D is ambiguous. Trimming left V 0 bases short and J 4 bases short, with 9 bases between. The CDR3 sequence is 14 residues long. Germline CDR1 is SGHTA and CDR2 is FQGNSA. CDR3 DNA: TGTGCCAGCAGCTTAGCGGGCCAGAGCTATGGCTACACCTTC. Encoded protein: CASSLAGQSYGYTF.

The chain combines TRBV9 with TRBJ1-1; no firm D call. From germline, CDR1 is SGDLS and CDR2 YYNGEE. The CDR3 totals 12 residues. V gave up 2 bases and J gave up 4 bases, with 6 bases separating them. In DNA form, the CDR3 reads TGTGCCAGCAGCGTGGAGGGCACTGAAGCTTTCTTT. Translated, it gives CASSVEGTEAFF.

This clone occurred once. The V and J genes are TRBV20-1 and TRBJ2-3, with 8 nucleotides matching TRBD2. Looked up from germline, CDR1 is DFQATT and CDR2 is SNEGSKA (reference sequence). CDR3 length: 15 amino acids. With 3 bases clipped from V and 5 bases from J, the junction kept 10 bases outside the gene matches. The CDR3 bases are TGCAGTGCTAGTCTGCCAGCGGGAGCCGAAGATACGCAGTATTTT. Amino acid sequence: CSASLPAGAEDTQYF.

CDR3 in DNA: TGCGCCAGCAGCCGGGCACCGGGACAGGGGAGAGAGGAGCTGTTTTTT. It is translated as CASSRAPGQGREELFF. The J gene is TRBJ2-2, the V gene TRBV4-1; 10 bases match TRBD1. CDR3 length equals 16 residues. From germline, CDR1 is MGHRA and CDR2 YSYEKL. V shed 4 bases, J shed 10 bases, and the junction held 12 bases outside the gene matches.

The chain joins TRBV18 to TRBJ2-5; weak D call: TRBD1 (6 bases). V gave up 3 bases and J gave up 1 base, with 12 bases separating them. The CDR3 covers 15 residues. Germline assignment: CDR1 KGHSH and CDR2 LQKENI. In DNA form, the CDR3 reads TGTGCCAGCTCACCGGCGACAGGATTCCAAGAGACCCAGTACTTC. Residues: CASSPATGFQETQYF.

CDR3 amino acids: CASSEVVRDSGLKAFF. For the CDR3, the DNA is TGTGCCAGCAGTGAAGTCGTCCGGGACAGCGGCCTGAAAGCTTTCTTT. J is TRBJ1-1 and V is TRBV6-1, with 7 bases fitting TRBD1. The CDR3 is 16 residues long. Germline CDR1 is MNHNS and CDR2 is SASEGT. V lost 1 base, J lost 9 bases, and 14 bases stayed unmatched.

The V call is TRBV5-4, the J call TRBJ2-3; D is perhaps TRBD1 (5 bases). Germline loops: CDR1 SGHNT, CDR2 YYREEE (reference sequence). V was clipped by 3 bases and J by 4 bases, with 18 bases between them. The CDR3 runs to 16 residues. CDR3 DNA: TGTGCCAGCAGCTCAGACAGTTGGATGATTGCAGATACGCAGTATTTT. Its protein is CASSSDSWMIADTQYF.

The CDR3: CASSYFAGVGNEQFF. DNA of the CDR3: TGTGCCAGCAGTTACTTTGCGGGAGTTGGGAATGAGCAGTTCTTC. The rearrangement joins TRBV6-2 or TRBV6-3 to TRBJ2-1; the match to TRBD2 covers 7 bases. Trimming cost V 1 base and J 7 bases; bases outside gene matches: 7. Germline assignment: CDR1 MNHEY and CDR2 SVGEGT. The CDR3 loop spans 15 amino acids.